The 21 T cell receptor beta chains presented below share a single source sample, sequenced in a study of human T cells and chemical hapten exposure. TCRdb processed the RACE reads anew with MiXCR; each CDR3 protein has one entry. The profile covers more than 80,000 distinct CDR3 sequences, with roughly 7.6% appearing a single time and roughly 1.4% taken by the ten largest. Regarding time point: patch test 1, 2 weeks after DPC sensitization. The treatment is: therapeutic diphenylcyclopropenone sensitization with weekly scalp DPC. The sample in question was whole blood, obtained in connection with sensitization to the hapten diphenylcyclopropenone (DPC). The receptor source for this set is a young woman with alopecia areata. Some clones in this sample may be carry-over from other donors' samples.

This clonotype was seen a few times. V is TRBV4-1 and J is TRBJ1-1; tentatively, D is TRBD1 (6 bases). Germline V CDR1 and CDR2: MGHRA, YSYEKL. This CDR3 spans 15 amino acids. V was trimmed by 1 base and J by 6 bases, leaving 15 bases between them. The CDR3 here is CASSQGGAGEAEAFF. CDR3 DNA: TGCGCCAGCAGCCAAGGAGGGGCAGGGGAAGCTGAAGCTTTCTTT.

V gene TRBV5-4 combines with J gene TRBJ1-3, with D possibly matching TRBD1 (5 bases). The germline CDR1 and CDR2 sequences are SGHNT and YYREEE (reference sequence). The ends were cut back, 4 bases at V and 0 bases at J, with 17 bases in the middle. The CDR3 covers 17 residues. The CDR3, as DNA: TGTGCCAGCAGCCCCCAAAATCGGGGCAACTCTGGAAACACCATATATTTT. Translating gives CASSPQNRGNSGNTIYF.

This clonotype was counted a few times. The chain uses TRBV29-1 and TRBJ2-3, with no clear D. The CDR3 is 12 residues long. CDR1 and CDR2 from the germline V gene are SQVTM and ANQGSEA. With 4 bases removed from V and 4 bases from J, the gap between germline ends came to 9 bases. The CDR3 here is CSVGVSADTQYF. The CDR3 DNA follows: TGCAGCGTTGGGGTTAGTGCAGATACGCAGTATTTT.

This clonotype was found many times. The V call is TRBV20-1, the J call TRBJ1-4; TRBD1 might be the D (6 bases). V was shortened by 4 bases and J by 6 bases, with 18 bases between the two germline ends. The CDR3 spans 15 residues. CDR1 DFQATT and CDR2 SNEGSKA come from the germline V gene (reference sequence). The CDR3 is CSANPGGGRDEKLFF. The CDR3 DNA follows: TGCAGTGCTAATCCCGGAGGGGGGAGGGATGAAAAACTGTTTTTT.

This rearrangement joins TRBV7-9 to TRBJ1-2; 10 bases map to TRBD1. From germline, CDR1 is SEHNR and CDR2 FQNEAQ (reference sequence). The CDR3 runs to 15 residues. With V trimmed by 3 bases and J by 4 bases, 5 bases remained unmatched. The CDR3 DNA sequence: TGTGCCAGCAGCTTCGACAGGGGGCAGGGCTATGGCTACACCTTC. It specifies CASSFDRGQGYGYTF.

As concerns this clonotype: A single base separates this from a much larger clone, so it may be a read error. The V call is TRBV5-1, the J call TRBJ2-1, with 8 bases aligning to TRBD2. Germline V gene data show CDR1 as SGHRS and CDR2 as YFSETQ. CDR3 length equals 15 residues. CDR3 DNA: TGCGCCAGCAACTTGGCCCCGGGACTAGTCAATGAGCAGTTCTTC. Its translation is CASNLAPGLVNEQFF. The full variable domain, completed using reference TRBV5-1 and TRBJ2-1, is KAGVTQTPRYLIKTRGQQVTLSCSPISGHRSVSWYQQTPGQGLQFLFEYFSETQRNKGNFPGRFSGRQFSNSRSEMNVSTLELGDSALYLCASNLAPGLVNEQFFGPGTRLTVL.

This clonotype was observed at least ten times. The chain carries TRBV11-2 and TRBJ2-1; no firm D call. This CDR3 is 15 amino acids long. The ends were cut back, 0 bases at V and 6 bases at J, with 12 bases in the middle. The germline gives CDR1 SGHAT, CDR2 FQNNGV. The chain's CDR3 is CASSLDFQAPNEQFF. CDR3 nucleotides: TGTGCCAGCAGCTTAGATTTCCAGGCCCCCAATGAGCAGTTCTTC.

This clonotype was seen repeatedly, ten times or more. The chain joins TRBV4-1 to TRBJ2-7, with unresolved D. The V end was cut by 1 base, the J end by 1 base, with 5 bases between. Germline V gene sequence: CDR1 MGHRA, CDR2 YSYEKL. The CDR3 length is 13 residues. In nucleotides, the CDR3 is TGCGCCAGCAGCCAAGGGCGGTCCTACGAGCAGTACTTC. Its translation is CASSQGRSYEQYF.

This clonotype was counted at least ten times. This chain uses TRBV5-1 with TRBJ2-7; D is perhaps TRBD2 (5 bases). Germline V CDR1 and CDR2: SGHRS, YFSETQ. CDR3 length: 12 amino acids. V gave up 4 bases and J gave up 3 bases, with 8 bases separating them. The CDR3 reads CASSGRDYEQYF. The CDR3 DNA reads TGCGCCAGCAGCGGCCGGGACTACGAGCAGTACTTC.

This chain joins TRBV12-3 or TRBV12-4 and TRBJ1-2; D is undetermined. The V and J ends lost 5 bases and 8 bases respectively, with 15 bases between them. This CDR3 has 13 residues. CDR3 amino acids: CASSPWGGGGYTF. CDR3 nucleotide sequence: TGTGCCAGCAGTCCGTGGGGAGGAGGCGGCTACACCTTC.

This clonotype was recorded a few times. The chain has TRBV2 and TRBJ1-1; 7 bases match TRBD1. Unmatched junction bases numbered 5, after V lost 6 bases and J lost 4 bases. Germline values: CDR1 SNHLY, CDR2 FYNNEI. This CDR3 region has 13 residues. CDR3 protein: CASRTGCSTEAFF. DNA for the CDR3: TGTGCCAGCAGGACAGGGTGTTCCACTGAAGCTTTCTTT.

There are a few counts of this clonotype. This sequence joins TRBV5-1 and TRBJ2-5; a possible D gene is TRBD2 (5 bases). This CDR3 region has 15 residues. Trimming took off 3 bases at V and 2 bases at J, with 14 bases between the two ends. CDR1 SGHRS and CDR2 YFSETQ come from the germline V gene. The CDR3 protein is CASSWGVQPQETQYF. The CDR3 DNA reads TGCGCCAGCAGCTGGGGAGTACAGCCACAAGAGACCCAGTACTTC.

This clonotype was seen only a few times. The rearrangement joins TRBV7-3 to TRBJ1-1, with D perhaps matching TRBD1 (6 bases). The germline V gene encodes CDR1 SGHTA and CDR2 FQGTGA. Trimming cost V 0 bases and J 3 bases, with 14 bases left between them. The CDR3 has 16 amino acids. The CDR3 DNA reads as TGTGCCAGCAGCTTAACTGGGGAGGGGGGTTACACTGAAGCTTTCTTT. Translation: CASSLTGEGGYTEAFF. Based on the CDR3 plus reference TRBV7-3 and TRBJ1-1, the full variable domain is GAGVSQTPSNKVTEKGKYVELRCDPISGHTALYWYRQSLGQGPEFLIYFQGTGAADDSGLPNDRFFAVRPEGSVSTLKIQRTERGDSAVYLCASSLTGEGGYTEAFFGQGTRLTVV.

V is TRBV27 and J is TRBJ1-5; D perhaps matches TRBD1 (6 bases). Germline CDR1 and CDR2: MNHEY and SMNVEV (reference sequence). This CDR3 is 16 amino acids long. The ends were cut back, 5 bases at V and 6 bases at J, with 20 bases in the middle. DNA of the CDR3: TGTGCCAGCAGTCCCAATCTTGGGACAATCATTCAGCCCCAGCATTTT. This sequence encodes CASSPNLGTIIQPQHF.

This clonotype was found many times. V is TRBV20-1 and J is TRBJ2-7; the D gene is possibly TRBD1 (6 bases). Trimming stripped 0 bases from V and 2 bases from J, with 11 bases between. Germline-derived CDR1 and CDR2 are DFQATT and SNEGSKA (reference sequence). CDR3 length equals 14 residues. The CDR3 is CSARDPQGPYEQYF. CDR3 DNA sequence: TGCAGTGCTAGAGACCCACAGGGTCCCTACGAGCAGTACTTC.

This clonotype has a count of ten or more. The rearrangement uses TRBV10-3 and TRBJ2-3; D perhaps matches TRBD1 (5 bases). The CDR3 loop spans 15 amino acids. Germline CDR1 reads ENHRY; CDR2 reads SYGVKD. Trimming took 4 bases from V and 2 from J, leaving 13 bases between them. Here the CDR3 DNA reads TGTGCCATCAGTGCGTTGACAGTCGTCACAGATACGCAGTATTTT. It yields the protein CAISALTVVTDTQYF.

The chain links TRBV29-1 to TRBJ1-1, with a possible D match to TRBD1 (5 bases). The CDR3 loop spans 13 amino acids. In germline, CDR1 is SQVTM, CDR2 ANQGSEA. V was shortened by 7 bases and J by 6 bases, with 18 bases between the two germline ends. CDR3 sequence (DNA): TGCAGCGGCATCTATCAGGGAGGCGCTGAAGCTTTCTTT. Protein product: CSGIYQGGAEAFF.

The chain joins TRBV7-2 to TRBJ2-3, with D tentatively TRBD2 (5 bases). The CDR3 covers 16 residues. Germline CDR1 reads SGHTA; CDR2 reads FQGNSA. Trimming took 6 bases from V and 8 from J, leaving 24 bases between them. CDR3 protein: CASSFGLPGTGTTQYF. The CDR3 bases are TGTGCCAGCAGTTTTGGACTTCCGGGTACCGGCACTACGCAGTATTTT.

This clonotype came up a few times. The chain links TRBV7-3 to TRBJ2-1; D is possibly TRBD1 or TRBD2 (5 bases each). The CDR3 spans 15 residues. In germline, CDR1 is SGHTA, CDR2 FQGTGA. The ends were cut back, 5 bases at V and 2 bases at J, with 13 bases in the middle. The chain's CDR3 is CASSTGPPAYNEQFF. Written as DNA, the CDR3 is TGTGCCAGCAGCACGGGACCCCCGGCCTACAATGAGCAGTTCTTC.

This clonotype appeared many times. This rearrangement joins TRBV30 to TRBJ1-5; possibly TRBD1 for D (5 bases). Trimming cost V 1 base and J 6 bases, with 16 bases left between them. CDR1 and CDR2 (germline): GTSNPN, SVGIG (reference sequence). The CDR3 spans 15 residues. The CDR3 nucleotides read TGTGCCTGGAGTGGACCCGGGGCCAGGCCTCAGCCCCAGCATTTT. Protein sequence: CAWSGPGARPQPQHF.

This clonotype was recorded at least ten times. The chain uses TRBV3-1 and TRBJ2-5; 8 bases align to TRBD2. This CDR3 is built from 16 residues. Germline loops: CDR1 LGHDT, CDR2 YNNKEL (reference sequence). V was pared by 0 bases and J by 2 bases, with 5 bases of the junction left unmatched. The CDR3 nucleotides read TGTGCCAGCAGCCAAGAAGGGCGGGGGGAACAAGAGACCCAGTACTTC. Protein: CASSQEGRGEQETQYF.